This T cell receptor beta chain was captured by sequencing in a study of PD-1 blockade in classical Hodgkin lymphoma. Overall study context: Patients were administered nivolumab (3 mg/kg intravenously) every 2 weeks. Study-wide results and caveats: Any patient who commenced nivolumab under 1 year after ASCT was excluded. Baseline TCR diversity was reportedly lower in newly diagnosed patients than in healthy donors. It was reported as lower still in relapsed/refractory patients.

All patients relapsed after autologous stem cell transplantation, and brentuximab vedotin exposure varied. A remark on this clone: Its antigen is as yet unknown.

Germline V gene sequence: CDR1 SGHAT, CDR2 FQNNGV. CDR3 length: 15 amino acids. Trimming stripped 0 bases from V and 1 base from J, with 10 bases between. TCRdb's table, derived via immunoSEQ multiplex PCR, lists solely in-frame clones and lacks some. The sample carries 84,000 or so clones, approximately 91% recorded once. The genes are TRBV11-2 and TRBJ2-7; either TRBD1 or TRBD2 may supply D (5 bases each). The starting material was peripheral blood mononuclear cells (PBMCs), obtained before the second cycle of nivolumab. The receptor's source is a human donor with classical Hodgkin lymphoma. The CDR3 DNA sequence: TGTGCCAGCAGCTTAGAGTGGGGGAAATCCTACGAGCAGTACTTC. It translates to CASSLEWGKSYEQYF.